This TCR beta chain was found in a study of T cells in Graves' hyperthyroidism and ophthalmopathy (dated by TCRdb to the late 2010s). For the wider study: Peripheral blood samples were taken at the time of initial diagnosis, prior to any treatment. To identify TCR V-J signatures that set the groups apart, the researchers used a discovery cohort of 100 patients, made up of 40 to 45 with Graves' ophthalmopathy and around 58 with stable Graves' hyperthyroidism. The approximately 97 discovery patients were randomly divided into training and test sets at a 7:3 ratio. The paper describes TCR Vbeta CDR3 sequencing of 140 or so peripheral blood samples, made up of 43 ophthalmopathy patients, roughly 72 hyperthyroidism patients and roughly 17 progressor patients. Once sampling was done, hyperthyroidism patients were given methimazole at a starting dose of 30 mg daily, whereas ophthalmopathy patients were given high-dose intravenous methylprednisolone. The study also compared thyroid tissue and blood T-cell repertoires from more than five Graves' hyperthyroidism patients. Prospective prediction of ophthalmopathy was tested in an independent validation cohort of 18 to 20 hyperthyroidism patients and 15 to 17 patients who later progressed to ophthalmopathy.

The paper's findings and limits, for the study overall: Most expanded thyroid clonotypes (frequency above 0.001) were also found in blood, which suggests that blood repertoires may mirror thyroid immune responses. Ophthalmopathy was separated from stable hyperthyroidism by a 13 V-J signature model, with around 90% sensitivity and around 81% specificity obtained in cross-validation and 80%/75% obtained in testing. In validation, the model predicted progression to ophthalmopathy with 60% to 71% sensitivity and approximately 78% specificity, a median of around 6.6 months before onset. Sample size was not statistically predetermined, and blinding of investigators to group allocation was not performed.

This clonotype was counted at least ten times. Its antigen remains unidentified. No much larger clonotype is one base removed from it; base qualities were not supplied. In the ophthalmopathy patients, disease was moderately to severely active, with a Clinical Activity Score of 3 or more, a NOSPECS grade of 4 or more, and a duration of less than 3 months. Any patient with an uncontrolled infection, another autoimmune disease, pregnancy or lactation was excluded. Diagnoses were established on the basis of clinical symptoms, serum thyroxine and TRAb, thyroid ultrasound, and orbital computed tomography. PBMCs were isolated from around 10 ml of fresh peripheral blood by Ficoll-Paque density gradient centrifugation. Total RNA was extracted using Trizol reagent, and RNA quality was assessed on an Agilent 2100 Bioanalyzer. The TCR beta CDR3 regions were amplified from the RNA transcripts. A first-round RT-PCR of the TCR CDR3 used the HTBI primer set with the Qiagen OneStep RT-PCR kit. Libraries were constructed in a second round of multiplex PCR, after which size selection and purification were performed. The libraries were sequenced on an Illumina HiSeq2000 using paired-end 100 bp reads. The study's own analysis went as follows. Raw data were processed with SOAPnuke, discarding reads with adapters, uncalled bases, mean Phred below 15, or no exact constant-primer or identifier match. COPE v1.2.5 was used to merge the high-quality paired reads, and each unique nucleotide sequence was defined as a clonotype. MiTCR v1.1 was used to align the clonotypes against IMGT TRBV, TRBD and TRBJ reference segments. The analysis included only V-J combinations with a frequency above 0.0001, which together covered 99% to 99.2% of the repertoires. A TCS score was defined as the ratio between F50 (clonal expansion) and ExV (chaos), using BLOSUM62-based TCRdist between CDR3 peptides within each V-J. Welch's t-statistics and random forest reduced some 510 V-J features to 10 to 15, which were used in a naive Bayes classifier (R e1071). TCRdb trimmed the raw reads at Q25, called clones with MiXCR and kept productive beta chains. Each record represents a unique CDR3 protein, reported with the most common genes and DNA among its rows. V and J calls and clone size were set by TCRdb, not the authors. Across this sample there are fewer than 500,000 distinct CDR3 sequences, with approximately 15% seen only once. 15% to 20% of the sample belongs to the ten largest clones.

A distance of 11 bases separates the germline ends of V and J, which lose 5 bases and 0 bases respectively. The germline V gene (reference sequence) sets CDR1 to LGHDT and CDR2 to YNNKEL. Including the terminal cysteine and phenylalanine, the CDR3 comprises 15 residues. The DNA shown is the 45-base CDR3, in frame from base 1. The material sequenced was blood. This receptor was obtained from a woman aged 25 to 39 with Graves' ophthalmopathy. The V gene is TRBV3-1 and the J gene is TRBJ2-1; 6 matching bases give a weak D call of TRBD2. The CDR3 protein: CASSSAGSSYNEQFF. The DNA reads TGTGCCAGCAGCTCGGCGGGGAGCTCCTACAATGAGCAGTTCTTC.